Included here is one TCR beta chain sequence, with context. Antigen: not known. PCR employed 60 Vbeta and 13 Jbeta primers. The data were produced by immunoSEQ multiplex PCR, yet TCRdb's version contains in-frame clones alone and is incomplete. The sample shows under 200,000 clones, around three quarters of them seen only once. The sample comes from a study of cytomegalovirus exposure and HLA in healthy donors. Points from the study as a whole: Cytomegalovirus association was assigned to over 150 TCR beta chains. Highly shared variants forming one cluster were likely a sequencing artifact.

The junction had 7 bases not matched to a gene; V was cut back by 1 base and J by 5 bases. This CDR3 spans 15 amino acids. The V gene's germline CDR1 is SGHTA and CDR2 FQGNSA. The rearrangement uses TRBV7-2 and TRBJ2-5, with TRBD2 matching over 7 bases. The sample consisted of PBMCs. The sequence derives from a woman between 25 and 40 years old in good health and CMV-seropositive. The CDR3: CASSLEAGVYETQYF. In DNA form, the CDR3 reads TGTGCCAGCAGCTTAGAGGCGGGGGTATATGAGACCCAGTACTTC.